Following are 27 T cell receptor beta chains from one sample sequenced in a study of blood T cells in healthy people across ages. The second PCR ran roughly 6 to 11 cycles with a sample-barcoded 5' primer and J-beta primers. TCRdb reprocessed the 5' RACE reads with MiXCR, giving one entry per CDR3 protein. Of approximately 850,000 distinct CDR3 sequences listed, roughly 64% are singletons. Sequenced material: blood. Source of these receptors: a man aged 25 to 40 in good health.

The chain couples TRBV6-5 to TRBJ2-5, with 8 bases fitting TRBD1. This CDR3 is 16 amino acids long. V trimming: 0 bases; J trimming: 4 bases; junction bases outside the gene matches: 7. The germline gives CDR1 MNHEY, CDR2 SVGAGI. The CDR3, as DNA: TGTGCCAGCAGTTACTCTCCGGACAGGGTAGGAGAGACCCAGTACTTC. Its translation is CASSYSPDRVGETQYF.

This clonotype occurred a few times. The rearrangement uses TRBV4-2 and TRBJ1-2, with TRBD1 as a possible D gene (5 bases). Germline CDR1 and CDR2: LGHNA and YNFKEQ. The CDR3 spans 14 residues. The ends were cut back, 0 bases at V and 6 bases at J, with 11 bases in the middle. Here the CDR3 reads CASSQDLGVDGYTF. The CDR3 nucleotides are TGTGCCAGCAGCCAAGATTTGGGGGTCGATGGCTACACCTTC.

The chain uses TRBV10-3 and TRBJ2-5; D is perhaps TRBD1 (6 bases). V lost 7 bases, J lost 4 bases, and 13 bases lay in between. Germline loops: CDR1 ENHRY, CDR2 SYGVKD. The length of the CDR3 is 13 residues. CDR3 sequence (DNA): TGTGCCATCAAGGACAGCGTAGGAGAGACCCAGTACTTC. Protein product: CAIKDSVGETQYF.

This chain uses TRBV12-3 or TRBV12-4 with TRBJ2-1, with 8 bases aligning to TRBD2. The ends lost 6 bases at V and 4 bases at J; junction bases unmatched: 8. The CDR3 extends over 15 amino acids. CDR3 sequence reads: CASSLSGSRYNEQFF. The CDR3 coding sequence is TGTGCCAGCAGCCTCAGCGGGAGCCGGTACAATGAGCAGTTCTTC.

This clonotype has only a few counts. In DNA form, the CDR3 reads TGTGCCAGCAGCCGAGAAGAGAAGATTTCTGGGGCCAACGTCCTGACTTTC. Translated, it gives CASSREEKISGANVLTF. This chain uses TRBV6-2 or TRBV6-3 with TRBJ2-6; D remains ambiguous. Germline V gives CDR1 MNHEY, CDR2 SVGEGT. V lost 6 bases to trimming and J lost 1 base, with 16 bases between them. This CDR3 comprises 17 residues.

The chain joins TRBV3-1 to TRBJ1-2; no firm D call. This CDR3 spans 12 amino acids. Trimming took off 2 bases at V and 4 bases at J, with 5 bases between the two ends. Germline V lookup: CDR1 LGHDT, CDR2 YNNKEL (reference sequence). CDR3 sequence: CASSQIPYGYTF. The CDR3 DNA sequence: TGTGCCAGCAGCCAAATCCCCTATGGCTACACCTTC.

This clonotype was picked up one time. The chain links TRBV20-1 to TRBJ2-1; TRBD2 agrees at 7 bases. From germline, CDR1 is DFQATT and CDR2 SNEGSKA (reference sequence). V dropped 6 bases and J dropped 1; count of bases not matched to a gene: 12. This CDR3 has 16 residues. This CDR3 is CSAFLTGGRSYNEQFF. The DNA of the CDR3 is TGCAGTGCCTTTCTAACGGGAGGCAGATCCTACAATGAGCAGTTCTTC.

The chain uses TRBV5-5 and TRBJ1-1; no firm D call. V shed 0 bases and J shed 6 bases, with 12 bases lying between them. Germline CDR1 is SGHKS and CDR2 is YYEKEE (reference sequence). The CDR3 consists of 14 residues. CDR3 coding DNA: TGTGCCAGCAGCTTGGTCCGCGGCGCGGCTGAAGCTTTCTTT. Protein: CASSLVRGAAEAFF. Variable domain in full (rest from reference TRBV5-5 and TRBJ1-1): DAGVTQSPTHLIKTRGQQVTLRCSPISGHKSVSWYQQVLGQGPQFIFQYYEKEERGRGNFPDRFSARQFPNYSSELNVNALLLGDSALYLCASSLVRGAAEAFFGQGTRLTVV.

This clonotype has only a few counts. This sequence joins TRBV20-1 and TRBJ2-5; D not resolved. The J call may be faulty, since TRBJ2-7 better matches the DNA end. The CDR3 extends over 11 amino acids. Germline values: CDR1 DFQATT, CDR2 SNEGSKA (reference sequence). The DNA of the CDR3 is TGCAGTGCTAGAGGGGGATCCGAGCAGTACTTC. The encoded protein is CSARGGSEQYF.

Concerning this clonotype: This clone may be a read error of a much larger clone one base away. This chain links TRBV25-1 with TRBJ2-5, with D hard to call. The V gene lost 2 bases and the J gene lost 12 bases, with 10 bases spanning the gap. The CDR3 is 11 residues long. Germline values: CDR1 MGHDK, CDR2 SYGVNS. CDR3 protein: CASSEARIKYF. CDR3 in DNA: TGTGCCAGCAGTGAAGCGAGAATAAAGTACTTC.

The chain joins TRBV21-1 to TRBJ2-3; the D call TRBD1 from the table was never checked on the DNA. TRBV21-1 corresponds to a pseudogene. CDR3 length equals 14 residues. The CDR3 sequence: CASSKGTGADTQYF. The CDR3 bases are TGTGCCAGCAGCAAAGGGACAGGGGCAGATACGCAGTATTTT.

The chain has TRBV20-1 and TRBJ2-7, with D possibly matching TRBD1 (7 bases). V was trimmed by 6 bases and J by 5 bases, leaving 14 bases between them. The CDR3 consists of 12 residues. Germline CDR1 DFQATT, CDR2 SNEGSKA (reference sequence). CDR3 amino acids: CSAEGQSHEQYF. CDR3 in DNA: TGCAGTGCGGAGGGACAGAGTCACGAGCAGTACTTC.

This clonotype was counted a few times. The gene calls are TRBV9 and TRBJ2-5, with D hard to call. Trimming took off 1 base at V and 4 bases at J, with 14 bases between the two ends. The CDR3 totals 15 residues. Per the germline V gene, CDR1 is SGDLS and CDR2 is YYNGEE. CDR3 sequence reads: CASSVTPGWGETQYF. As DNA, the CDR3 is TGTGCCAGCAGCGTAACCCCTGGGTGGGGAGAGACCCAGTACTTC.

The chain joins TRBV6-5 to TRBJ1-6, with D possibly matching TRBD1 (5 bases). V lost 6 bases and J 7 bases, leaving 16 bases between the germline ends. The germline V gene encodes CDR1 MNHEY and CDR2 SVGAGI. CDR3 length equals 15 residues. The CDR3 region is CASRKIHRTNSPLHF. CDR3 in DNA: TGTGCCAGCAGGAAGATACACAGGACCAATTCACCCCTCCACTTT.

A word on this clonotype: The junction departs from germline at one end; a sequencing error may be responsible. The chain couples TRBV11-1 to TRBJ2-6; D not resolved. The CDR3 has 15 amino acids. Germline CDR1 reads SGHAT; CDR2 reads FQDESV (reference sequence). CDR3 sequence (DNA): TGTGCCAGCAGCTTAGGGGCGCTTGGGACCAACGTCCTGACTTTC. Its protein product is CASSLGALGTNVLTF.

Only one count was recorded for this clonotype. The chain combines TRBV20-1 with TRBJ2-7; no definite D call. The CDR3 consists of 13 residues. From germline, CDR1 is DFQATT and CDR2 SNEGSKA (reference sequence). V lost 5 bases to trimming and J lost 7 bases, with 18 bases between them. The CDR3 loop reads CSAPRLLYEEQYF. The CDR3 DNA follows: TGCAGTGCTCCGCGGCTACTATACGAGGAGCAGTACTTC.

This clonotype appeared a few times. The chain's CDR3 is CSARAGLASRWETQYF. CDR3 coding DNA: TGCAGTGCTAGAGCCGGACTAGCGTCGCGGTGGGAGACCCAGTACTTC. This sequence joins TRBV20-1 and TRBJ2-5; 9 nucleotides match TRBD2. The CDR3 is made up of 16 amino acids. V lost 1 base and J lost 5; bases outside the gene matches: 11. Germline CDR1 reads DFQATT; CDR2 reads SNEGSKA (reference sequence).

Here the CDR3 DNA reads TGTGCCAGCAGCCAGAGTACTCTTTGGCAGTACTTC. Translation: CASSQSTLWQYF. The rearrangement uses TRBV7-2 and TRBJ2-5; D is unresolved. The CDR3 extends over 12 amino acids. Germline-derived CDR1 and CDR2 are SGHTA and FQGNSA. Trimming stripped 5 bases from V and 11 bases from J, with 15 bases between.

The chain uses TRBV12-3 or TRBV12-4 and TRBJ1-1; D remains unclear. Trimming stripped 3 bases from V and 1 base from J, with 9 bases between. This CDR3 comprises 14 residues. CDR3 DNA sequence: TGTGCCAGCAGTTTGTCGGGTCCGAACACTGAAGCTTTCTTT. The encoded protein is CASSLSGPNTEAFF.

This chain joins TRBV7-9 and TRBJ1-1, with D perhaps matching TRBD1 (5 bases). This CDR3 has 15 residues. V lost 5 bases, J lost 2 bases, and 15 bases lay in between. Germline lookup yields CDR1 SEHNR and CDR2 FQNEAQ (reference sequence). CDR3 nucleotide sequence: TGTGCCAGCAGCGCCCGATTCGGACACAACACTGAAGCTTTCTTT. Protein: CASSARFGHNTEAFF.

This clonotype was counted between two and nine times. DNA of the CDR3: TGTGCCAGCACGCCCCGGACAGCGCCTAACTATGGCTACACCTTC. Translating it yields CASTPRTAPNYGYTF. The chain joins TRBV3-1 to TRBJ1-2, with D perhaps TRBD1 (6 bases). This CDR3 is built from 15 residues. The V gene lost 7 bases and the J gene lost 0 bases, with 15 bases spanning the gap. Germline V CDR1 and CDR2: LGHDT, YNNKEL (reference sequence).

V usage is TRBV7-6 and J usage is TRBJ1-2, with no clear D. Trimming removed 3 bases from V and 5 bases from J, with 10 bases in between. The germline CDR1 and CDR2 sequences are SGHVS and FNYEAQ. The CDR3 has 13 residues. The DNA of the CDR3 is TGTGCCAGCAGCTTGGAAAATGGGTATGGCTACACCTTC. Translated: CASSLENGYGYTF.

For the CDR3, the DNA is TGTGCCAGCAGCCCCTTCGGACAAGAAGAGACCCAGTACTTC. Its translation: CASSPFGQEETQYF. The chain combines TRBV3-1 with TRBJ2-5, with TRBD1 as a possible D gene (5 bases). Trimming removed 4 bases at V and 3 bases at J, with 12 bases between. This CDR3 contains 14 residues. Germline CDR1 is LGHDT and CDR2 is YNNKEL (reference sequence).

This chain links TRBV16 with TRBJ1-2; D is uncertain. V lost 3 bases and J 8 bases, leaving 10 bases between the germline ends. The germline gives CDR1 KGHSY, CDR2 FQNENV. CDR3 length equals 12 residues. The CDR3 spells CASSQINVGYTF. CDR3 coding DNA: TGTGCCAGCAGCCAGATAAATGTGGGCTACACCTTC.

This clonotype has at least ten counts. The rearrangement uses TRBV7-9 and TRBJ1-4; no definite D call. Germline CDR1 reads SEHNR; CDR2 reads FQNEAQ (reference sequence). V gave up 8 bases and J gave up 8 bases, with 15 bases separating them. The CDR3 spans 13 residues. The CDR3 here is CASSTGFREKLFF. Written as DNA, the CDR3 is TGTGCCAGCTCGACCGGGTTTCGGGAAAAACTGTTTTTT.

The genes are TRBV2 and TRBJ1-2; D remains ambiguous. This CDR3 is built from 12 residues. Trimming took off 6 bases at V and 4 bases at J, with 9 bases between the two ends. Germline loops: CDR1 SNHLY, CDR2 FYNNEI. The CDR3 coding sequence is TGTGCCAGCAGAGGCAGTTTCTATGGCTACACCTTC. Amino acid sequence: CASRGSFYGYTF.

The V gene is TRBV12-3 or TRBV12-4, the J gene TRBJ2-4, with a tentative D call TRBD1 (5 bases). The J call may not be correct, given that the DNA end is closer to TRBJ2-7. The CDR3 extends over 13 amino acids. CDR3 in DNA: TGTGCCAGCAGTTTGGCCAGGGTCGACGAGCAGTACTTC. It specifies CASSLARVDEQYF.